This TCR beta chain was sequenced for a study of T cells of healthy individuals. In germline, CDR1 is SNHLY, CDR2 FYNNEI. The CDR3 has 11 amino acids. On this clonotype: One end of the junction varies from germline; a read error may be responsible.

TCRdb recomputed calls from the 5' RACE reads with MiXCR, one row per CDR3 protein. The sample records around 100,000 distinct CDR3 sequences, approximately 15% being singletons. V and J are TRBV2 and TRBJ2-3; 7 nucleotides line up with TRBD2. The sequence came from a human donor in good health. CDR3 in amino acids: CASSYSGALFF. The CDR3, as DNA: TGTGCCAGTTCGTACAGCGGGGCCCTCTTTTTT.